The source of this T cell receptor (beta chain) is a study of identical twins. The study's findings and limits: An excess of low generation probability was shown by twin-shared out-of-frame alpha sequences. Among monozygotic twins, out-of-frame TCR alpha sharing exceeded what models predicted.

The J segment lost 4 bases and the V segment lost 7 bases, leaving 8 bases of the junction unmatched. CDR3 size: 15 residues. Looked up from germline, CDR1 is MDHEN and CDR2 is SYDVKM. TCRdb reprocessed the 5' RACE reads via MiXCR and lists one record per CDR3 protein. This table holds around 480,000 distinct CDR3 sequences, 12% to 15% found once. Points on this clonotype: Its antigen is as yet unknown.

This sample also belongs to another study, concerning yellow fever vaccine responses in identical twins. As that study records: Reportedly, the response of twins' T cells to the vaccine seemed partly convergent, partly personalized.

What was sequenced was CD4+ T cells sorted from blood. The TCR sequence derives from a woman aged 18-29 years in good health. V gene TRBV28 combines with J gene TRBJ2-1, with 9 nucleotides matching TRBD2. CDR3 sequence: CASNYGGGAYNEQFF. DNA for the CDR3: TGTGCCAGCAATTATGGCGGGGGGGCTTACAATGAGCAGTTCTTC.